The 11 T cell receptor beta chains given below trace back to one sample, sequenced in a study of STAT5B mutations in CD4+ large granular lymphocyte leukemia. The protocol was immunoSEQ multiplex PCR, while the TCRdb copy is restricted to in-frame clones and leaves out a portion. The table records fewer than 40,000 clones, 78% of them present only once. Source material: CD4+ T cells from blood buffy coats. All receptors come from a human donor in good health.

This clone was detected a few times. The chain couples TRBV30 to TRBJ2-7, with D perhaps matching TRBD1 (6 bases). From germline, CDR1 is GTSNPN and CDR2 SVGIG (reference sequence). The ends were cut back, 2 bases at V and 3 bases at J, with 11 bases in the middle. This CDR3 contains 13 residues. CDR3 region: CAWSPQGSYEQYF. The CDR3 nucleotides are TGTGCCTGGAGTCCCCAGGGGAGCTACGAGCAGTACTTC.

The chain carries TRBV19 and TRBJ1-2, with D unresolved. CDR3 length equals 16 residues. Germline V CDR1 and CDR2: LNHDA, SQIVND (reference sequence). The V end lost 6 bases, the J end lost 1 base, and 18 bases lay between the germline ends. The CDR3 DNA is TGTGCCAGTAGGCCCTCGGCGGCCACAGATAACTATGGCTACACCTTC. Protein: CASRPSAATDNYGYTF.

The chain recombines TRBV7-9 with TRBJ1-2, with TRBD1 matching over 8 bases. Germline CDR1 and CDR2: SEHNR and FQNEAQ (reference sequence). Trimming took 5 bases from V and 4 from J; bases not matched to a gene: 6. The CDR3 is 14 amino acids. CDR3 in DNA: TGTGCCAGCAGCGGACAGGGCTCTAGCTATGGCTACACCTTC. The encoded protein is CASSGQGSSYGYTF.

This chain connects TRBV6-1 to TRBJ1-6; the D is unclear. Germline assignment: CDR1 MNHNS and CDR2 SASEGT. V dropped 6 bases and J dropped 7 bases, with 10 bases sitting between them. The CDR3 sequence is 13 residues long. CDR3 residues: CASRGQTNSPLHF. The CDR3 DNA reads as TGTGCCAGCAGGGGCCAGACGAATTCACCCCTCCACTTT.

The genes are TRBV10-3 and TRBJ2-7; D remains ambiguous. Germline V gene lookup returns CDR1 ENHRY and CDR2 SYGVKD. V dropped 10 bases and J dropped 0 bases, with 13 bases sitting between them. The CDR3 length is 13 residues. The CDR3 DNA is TGTGCCACATCCAAGGCCAGCTCCTACGAGCAGTACTTC. The encoded protein is CATSKASSYEQYF.

V usage is TRBV28 and J usage is TRBJ1-3; no clear D. The germline CDR1 and CDR2 sequences are MDHEN and SYDVKM. V lost 6 bases to trimming and J lost 0 bases, with 3 bases between them. This CDR3 contains 12 residues. The CDR3 loop is CASRGSGNTIYF. The CDR3 DNA is TGTGCCAGCAGGGGCTCTGGAAACACCATATATTTT.

This clone was seen just once. The V and J genes are TRBV7-6 and TRBJ1-2; the match to TRBD1 covers 8 bases. V lost 3 bases, J lost 2 bases, and 5 bases stayed unmatched. This CDR3 has 15 residues. CDR1 is SGHVS, CDR2 FNYEAQ, per germline. This CDR3 reads CASSLTGEGNYGYTF. CDR3 nucleotides: TGTGCCAGCAGCTTGACAGGGGAAGGAAACTATGGCTACACCTTC. Complete variable domain (other parts from reference TRBV7-6 and TRBJ1-2): GAGVSQSPRYKVTKRGQDVALRCDPISGHVSLYWYRQALGQGPEFLTYFNYEAQQDKSGLPNDRFSAERPEGSISTLTIQRTEQRDSAMYRCASSLTGEGNYGYTFGSGTRLTVV.

V and J are TRBV7-3 and TRBJ2-1; 7 nucleotides line up with TRBD1. The CDR3 is 19 amino acids. Germline CDR1 reads SGHTA; CDR2 reads FQGTGA. V shed 5 bases and J 0 bases; nucleotides not matched to a gene: 16. The CDR3 nucleotides are TGTGCCAGCAGCCCCTTAATGGGGCTCCGGGACAGCTCCTACAATGAGCAGTTCTTC. Encoded protein: CASSPLMGLRDSSYNEQFF.

This chain connects TRBV5-1 to TRBJ2-2, with TRBD1 matching 8 bases. Germline V gives CDR1 SGHRS, CDR2 YFSETQ. The length of the CDR3 is 15 residues. Trimming removed 4 bases from V and 7 bases from J; junction bases left unmatched: 9. The CDR3 nucleotides read TGCGCCAGCAGCCGTGGACAGGGCGGCGGCGGGGAGCTGTTTTTT. Its translation: CASSRGQGGGGELFF. The whole variable domain, filled in from reference TRBV5-1 and TRBJ2-2, reads KAGVTQTPRYLIKTRGQQVTLSCSPISGHRSVSWYQQTPGQGLQFLFEYFSETQRNKGNFPGRFSGRQFSNSRSEMNVSTLELGDSALYLCASSRGQGGGGELFFGEGSRLTVL.

The chain combines TRBV5-6 with TRBJ2-1, with D possibly matching TRBD1 (5 bases). Trimming cost V 1 base and J 7 bases, with 9 bases left between them. There are 13 residues in the CDR3. CDR1 and CDR2 (germline): SGHDT, YYEEEE. The CDR3 is CASSLRTRNEQFF. The CDR3 DNA is TGTGCCAGCAGCTTGAGGACAAGGAATGAGCAGTTCTTC.

V gene TRBV29-1 combines with J gene TRBJ2-7; TRBD2 might be the D (6 bases). The V end was cut by 6 bases, the J end by 7 bases, with 10 bases between. This CDR3 spans 10 amino acids. CDR1 and CDR2 (germline): SQVTM, ANQGSEA. This chain's CDR3 is CSVEEGEQYF. For the CDR3, the DNA is TGCAGCGTGGAGGAGGGGGAGCAGTACTTC.